These T cell receptor beta chains were read from a single sample in a study of OX40 agonist ivuxolimab in advanced cancers. Sequenced by immunoSEQ multiplex PCR; TCRdb stores in-frame clones only, minus some. The data show 45,000 to 60,000 clones, 88% seen once. The sample consisted of CD4+ or CD8+ T cells sorted from blood, taken in a trial of the OX40 agonist ivuxolimab. The receptors were gathered from an adult with an advanced solid tumor such as melanoma, head and neck, liver or kidney cancer. CDR3s include the opening cysteine and the closing phenylalanine or tryptophan. A D gene is named only where the DNA matches it firmly. The size entry is marked missing in some rows and otherwise reads once, few, many or a size class.

V: TRBV7-3; size: -; J: TRBJ1-1; D: -; CDR3: CASSEREGTEAFF; DNA: TGTGCCAGCAGCGAAAGGGAGGGAACTGAAGCTTTCTTT
V: TRBV6-1; size: -; J: TRBJ2-7; D: TRBD2; CDR3: CASMMDGTSGTKQYF; DNA: TGTGCCAGCATGATGGACGGGACTAGCGGAACTAAGCAGTACTTC
V: TRBV18; size: -; J: TRBJ2-3; D: -; CDR3: CASSYRAGTDTQYF; DNA: TGTGCCAGCTCATACCGGGCCGGGACAGATACGCAGTATTTT
V: TRBV7-9; size: -; J: TRBJ1-4; D: -; CDR3: CASSPEERSRMFF; DNA: TGTGCCAGCAGCCCTGAGGAGCGGAGCAGGATGTTTTTT
V: TRBV7-8; size: -; J: TRBJ2-3; D: -; CDR3: CASGKGGLSTDTQYF; DNA: TGTGCCAGCGGCAAAGGGGGATTGAGCACAGATACGCAGTATTTT
V: TRBV7-2; size: -; J: TRBJ1-1; D: TRBD1; CDR3: CASSSRDRGSEAFF; DNA: TGTGCCAGCAGCTCCAGGGACAGAGGGTCTGAAGCTTTCTTT
V: TRBV7-7; size: -; J: TRBJ1-5; D: -; CDR3: CASSLDRNQPQHF; DNA: TGTGCCAGCAGCTTAGACCGCAATCAGCCCCAGCATTTT
V: TRBV11-3; size: -; J: TRBJ2-1; D: TRBD2; CDR3: CASSSSGRGSYNEQFF; DNA: TGTGCCAGCAGCTCTAGCGGGAGGGGTTCCTACAATGAGCAGTTCTTC
V: TRBV19; size: -; J: TRBJ2-5; D: -; CDR3: CASSSRTVTQETQYF; DNA: TGTGCCAGTAGTTCCCGGACTGTTACCCAAGAGACCCAGTACTTC
V: TRBV27; size: -; J: TRBJ1-2; D: -; CDR3: CASSPRGSYGYTF; DNA: TGTGCCAGCAGTCCCAGGGGTTCCTATGGCTACACCTTC
V: TRBV28; size: -; J: TRBJ1-4; D: -; CDR3: CASSSGTNNEKLFF; DNA: TGTGCCAGCAGTTCCGGGACAAACAATGAAAAACTGTTTTTT
V: TRBV6-1; size: once; J: TRBJ2-2; D: -; CDR3: CASSLDFTGELFF; DNA: TGTGCCAGCAGCCTTGACTTCACCGGGGAGCTGTTTTTT
V: TRBV28; size: medium-sized; J: TRBJ1-2; D: -; CDR3: CASTTNRGYTF; DNA: TGTGCCAGCACCACGAACAGGGGCTACACCTTC
V: TRBV27; size: -; J: TRBJ2-5; D: TRBD2; CDR3: CASSSRLAGVGRQETQYF; DNA: TGTGCCAGCAGTTCAAGACTAGCGGGAGTTGGGCGACAAGAGACCCAGTACTTC
V: TRBV9; size: -; J: TRBJ2-3; D: -; CDR3: CASSVAGGTSTDTQYF; DNA: TGTGCCAGCAGCGTAGCGGGCGGAACTAGCACAGATACGCAGTATTTT
V: TRBV19; size: -; J: TRBJ2-3; D: TRBD2; CDR3: CASSIQRGGTDTQYF; DNA: TGTGCCAGTAGTATACAACGGGGGGGCACAGATACGCAGTATTTT
V: TRBV6-6; size: -; J: TRBJ2-7; D: TRBD1; CDR3: CATLVDRVPYEQYF; DNA: TGTGCCACGCTTGTTGACAGGGTTCCCTACGAGCAGTACTTC
V: TRBV27; size: -; J: TRBJ2-7; D: TRBD1; CDR3: CASRREGAGQYF; DNA: TGTGCCAGCAGACGAGAGGGGGCCGGGCAGTACTTC
V: TRBV6-6; size: -; J: TRBJ2-5; D: TRBD1; CDR3: CASSWGQGEGTQYF; DNA: TGTGCCAGCAGTTGGGGACAGGGGGAGGGGACCCAGTACTTC
V: TRBV9; size: once; J: TRBJ2-5; D: TRBD2; CDR3: CASSVLAGQETQYF; DNA: TGTGCCAGCAGCGTACTAGCGGGTCAAGAGACCCAGTACTTC
V: TRBV28; size: -; J: TRBJ2-6; D: TRBD1; CDR3: CASSRQGPSGANVLTF; DNA: TGTGCCAGCAGTAGACAGGGCCCCTCTGGGGCCAACGTCCTGACTTTC
V: TRBV5-8; size: -; J: TRBJ2-3; D: TRBD2; CDR3: CASSLGTSPGTDTQYF; DNA: TGTGCCAGCAGCTTGGGGACTAGCCCCGGCACAGATACGCAGTATTTT
V: TRBV10-3; size: -; J: TRBJ2-3; D: TRBD2; CDR3: CAIKKREGQDTQYF; DNA: TGTGCCATCAAAAAGCGGGAGGGCCAAGATACGCAGTATTTT
V: TRBV19; size: -; J: TRBJ2-1; D: -; CDR3: CARDYSFAYNEQFF; DNA: TGTGCCAGGGATTACAGTTTCGCCTACAATGAGCAGTTCTTC
V: TRBV28; size: -; J: TRBJ2-3; D: TRBD1; CDR3: CASSSSWGRDRDTQYF; DNA: TGTGCCAGCAGTTCCTCCTGGGGCAGGGACAGAGATACGCAGTATTTT
V: TRBV9; size: -; J: TRBJ2-3; D: -; CDR3: CASSVDPVVGTDTQYF; DNA: TGTGCCAGCAGCGTAGACCCGGTTGTGGGCACAGATACGCAGTATTTT
V: TRBV5-8; size: -; J: TRBJ2-5; D: -; CDR3: CASSLAEGVSRQETQYF; DNA: TGTGCCAGCAGCTTGGCCGAGGGGGTTTCGAGGCAAGAGACCCAGTACTTC
V: TRBV18; size: -; J: TRBJ2-1; D: -; CDR3: CASSQSSYNEQFF; DNA: TGTGCCAGCTCACAGAGCTCCTACAATGAGCAGTTCTTC
V: TRBV7-2; size: -; J: TRBJ1-2; D: TRBD1; CDR3: CASSSPGQGATGYTF; DNA: TGTGCCAGCAGCTCGCCGGGTCAGGGGGCTACCGGCTACACCTTC
V: TRBV28; size: -; J: TRBJ1-5; D: -; CDR3: CASGGHGVGNQPQHF; DNA: TGTGCCAGCGGGGGACACGGGGTCGGCAATCAGCCCCAGCATTTT
V: TRBV5-4; size: -; J: TRBJ2-4; D: TRBD2; CDR3: CASSLLAGAGKNIQYF; DNA: TGTGCCAGCAGCTTGCTGGCGGGAGCAGGCAAAAACATTCAGTACTTC
V: TRBV4-2; size: -; J: TRBJ1-2; D: TRBD1; CDR3: CASSQDRTGGNYGYTF; DNA: TGTGCCAGCAGCCAAGATCGAACAGGGGGTAACTATGGCTACACCTTC
V: TRBV6-5; size: -; J: TRBJ2-7; D: -; CDR3: CASSGSLGEQYF; DNA: TGTGCCAGCAGTGGGAGTTTGGGGGAGCAGTACTTC
V: TRBV28; size: -; J: TRBJ1-1; D: TRBD1; CDR3: CASRVKGAGNTEAFF; DNA: TGTGCCAGCAGGGTTAAGGGGGCGGGGAACACTGAAGCTTTCTTT
V: TRBV7-8; size: -; J: TRBJ2-7; D: TRBD2; CDR3: CASSRRLAGVEYEQYF; DNA: TGTGCCAGCAGCCGGCGGCTAGCGGGAGTCGAATACGAGCAGTACTTC
V: TRBV27; size: -; J: TRBJ2-3; D: TRBD2; CDR3: CASSLGWTSGSWDTDTQYF; DNA: TGTGCCAGCAGTTTAGGTTGGACTAGCGGGAGTTGGGACACAGATACGCAGTATTTT
V: TRBV7-8; size: -; J: TRBJ2-1; D: TRBD1; CDR3: CASSLKGRTGGINEQFF; DNA: TGTGCCAGCAGCCTCAAGGGGCGCACAGGGGGCATCAATGAGCAGTTCTTC